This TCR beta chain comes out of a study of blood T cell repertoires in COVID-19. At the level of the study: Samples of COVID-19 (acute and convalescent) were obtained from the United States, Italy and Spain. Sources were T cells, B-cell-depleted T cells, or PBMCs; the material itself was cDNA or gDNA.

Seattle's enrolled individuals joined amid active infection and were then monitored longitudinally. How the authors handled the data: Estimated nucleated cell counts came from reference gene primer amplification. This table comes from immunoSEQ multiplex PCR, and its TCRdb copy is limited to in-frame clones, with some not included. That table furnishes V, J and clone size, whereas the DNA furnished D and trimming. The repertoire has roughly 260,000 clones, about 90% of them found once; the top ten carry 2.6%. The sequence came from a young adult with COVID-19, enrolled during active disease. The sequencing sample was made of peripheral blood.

Here the CDR3 reads CASSFRGEAFF. CDR3 bases: TGTGCCAGCAGTTTTCGGGGGGAAGCTTTCTTT. The rearrangement links TRBV12-3 or TRBV12-4 to TRBJ1-1; D may be TRBD1 (5 bases). V gave up 3 bases and J gave up 8 bases, with 7 bases separating them. The CDR3 covers 11 residues.